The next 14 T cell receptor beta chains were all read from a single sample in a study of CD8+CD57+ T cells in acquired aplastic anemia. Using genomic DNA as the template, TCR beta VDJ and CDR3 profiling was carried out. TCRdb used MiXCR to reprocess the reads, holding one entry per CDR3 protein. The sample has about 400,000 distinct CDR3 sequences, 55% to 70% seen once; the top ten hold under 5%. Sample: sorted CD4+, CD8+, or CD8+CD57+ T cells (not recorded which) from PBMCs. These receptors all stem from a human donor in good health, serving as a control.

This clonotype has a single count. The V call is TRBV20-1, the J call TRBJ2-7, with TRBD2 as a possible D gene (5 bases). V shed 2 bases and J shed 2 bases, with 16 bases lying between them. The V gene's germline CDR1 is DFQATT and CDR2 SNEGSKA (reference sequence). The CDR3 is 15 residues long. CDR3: CSARTGIGIPYEQYF. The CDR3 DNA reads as TGCAGTGCTAGAACCGGGATAGGGATTCCCTACGAGCAGTACTTC.

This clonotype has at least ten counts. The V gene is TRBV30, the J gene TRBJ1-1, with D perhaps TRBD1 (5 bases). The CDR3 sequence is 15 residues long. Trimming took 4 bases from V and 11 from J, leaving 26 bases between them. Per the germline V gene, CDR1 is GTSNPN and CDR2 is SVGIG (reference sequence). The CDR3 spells CAWNGQGGINWYAFF. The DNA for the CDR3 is TGTGCCTGGAACGGGCAGGGTGGTATTAATTGGTATGCTTTCTTT. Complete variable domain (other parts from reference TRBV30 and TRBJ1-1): SQTIHQWPATLVQPVGSPLSLECTVEGTSNPNLYWYRQAAGRGLQLLFYSVGIGQISSEVPQNLSASRPQDRQFILSSKKLLLSDSGFYLCAWNGQGGINWYAFFGQGTRLTVV.

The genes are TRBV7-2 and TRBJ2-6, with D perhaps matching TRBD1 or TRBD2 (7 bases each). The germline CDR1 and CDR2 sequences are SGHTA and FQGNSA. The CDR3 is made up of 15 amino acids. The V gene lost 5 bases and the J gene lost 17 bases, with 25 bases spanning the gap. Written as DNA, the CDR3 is TGTGCCAGCAGCGTCGACAGGGACTATGGCTACACCTTGACTTTC. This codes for CASSVDRDYGYTLTF.

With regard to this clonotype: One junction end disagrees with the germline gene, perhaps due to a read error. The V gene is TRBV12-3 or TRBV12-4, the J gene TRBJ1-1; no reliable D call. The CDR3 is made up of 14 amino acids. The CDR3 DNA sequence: TGTGCCAGCAGCTTAGATCTATCGAACACTGAAGCTTTCTTT. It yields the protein CASSLDLSNTEAFF.

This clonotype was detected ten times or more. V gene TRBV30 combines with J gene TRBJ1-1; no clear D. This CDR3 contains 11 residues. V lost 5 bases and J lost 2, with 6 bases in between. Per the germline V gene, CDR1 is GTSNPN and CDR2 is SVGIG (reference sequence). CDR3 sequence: CAWGPNTEAFF. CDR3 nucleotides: TGTGCCTGGGGGCCTAACACTGAAGCTTTCTTT.

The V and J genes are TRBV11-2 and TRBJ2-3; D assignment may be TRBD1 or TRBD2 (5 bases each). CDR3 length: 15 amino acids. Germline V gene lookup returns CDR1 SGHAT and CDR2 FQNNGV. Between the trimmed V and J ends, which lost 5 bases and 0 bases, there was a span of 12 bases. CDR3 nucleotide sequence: TGTGCCAGCAGCCAAGAAAGGGACAGCACAGATACGCAGTATTTT. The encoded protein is CASSQERDSTDTQYF.

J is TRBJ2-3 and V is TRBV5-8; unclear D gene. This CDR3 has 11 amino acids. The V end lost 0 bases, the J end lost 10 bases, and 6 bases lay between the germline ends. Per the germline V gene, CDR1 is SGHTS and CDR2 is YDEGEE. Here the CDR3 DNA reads TGTGCCAGCAGCTTGGAAGGGTCGCAGTATTTT. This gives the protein CASSLEGSQYF.

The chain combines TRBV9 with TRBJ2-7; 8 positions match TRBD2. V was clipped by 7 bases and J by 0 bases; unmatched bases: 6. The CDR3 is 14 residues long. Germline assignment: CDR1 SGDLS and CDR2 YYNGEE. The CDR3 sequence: CASGGGQGSYEQYF. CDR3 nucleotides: TGTGCCAGCGGCGGGGGGCAGGGCTCCTACGAGCAGTACTTC.

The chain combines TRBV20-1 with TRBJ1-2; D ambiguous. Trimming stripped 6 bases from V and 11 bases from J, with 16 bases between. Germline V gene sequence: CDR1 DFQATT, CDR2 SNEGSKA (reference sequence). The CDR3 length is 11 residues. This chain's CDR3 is CSASECAEYTF. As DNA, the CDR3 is TGCAGTGCCAGCGAGTGTGCTGAGTACACCTTC.

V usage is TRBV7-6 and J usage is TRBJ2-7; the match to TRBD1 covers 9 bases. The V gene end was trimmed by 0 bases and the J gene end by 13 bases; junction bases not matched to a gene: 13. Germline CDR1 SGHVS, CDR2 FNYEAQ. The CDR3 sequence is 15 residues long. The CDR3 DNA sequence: TGTGCCAGCAGCTTAGCGGGACAGGGCCGAGAGAACTATTACTTC. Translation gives CASSLAGQGRENYYF.

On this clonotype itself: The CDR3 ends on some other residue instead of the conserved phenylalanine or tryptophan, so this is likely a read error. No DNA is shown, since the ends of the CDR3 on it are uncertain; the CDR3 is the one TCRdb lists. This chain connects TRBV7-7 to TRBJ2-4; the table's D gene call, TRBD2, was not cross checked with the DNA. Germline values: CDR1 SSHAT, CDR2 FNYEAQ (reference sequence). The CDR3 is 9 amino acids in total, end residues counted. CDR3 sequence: CASSESGRR.

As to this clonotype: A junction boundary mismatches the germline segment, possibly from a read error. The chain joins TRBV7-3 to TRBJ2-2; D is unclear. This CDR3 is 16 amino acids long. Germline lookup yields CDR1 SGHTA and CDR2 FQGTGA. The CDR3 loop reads CASSLAWCTKTGELFF. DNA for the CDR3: TGTGCCAGCAGCTTAGCGTGGTGCACGAAGACCGGGGAGCTGTTTTTT.

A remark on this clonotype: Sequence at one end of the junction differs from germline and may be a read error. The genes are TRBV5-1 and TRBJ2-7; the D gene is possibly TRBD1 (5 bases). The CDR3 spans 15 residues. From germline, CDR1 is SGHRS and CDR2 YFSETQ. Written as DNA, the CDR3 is TGTGCCAGCAGCTCAGAAACCGCAGGGCCGCACGAGCAGTACTTC. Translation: CASSSETAGPHEQYF.

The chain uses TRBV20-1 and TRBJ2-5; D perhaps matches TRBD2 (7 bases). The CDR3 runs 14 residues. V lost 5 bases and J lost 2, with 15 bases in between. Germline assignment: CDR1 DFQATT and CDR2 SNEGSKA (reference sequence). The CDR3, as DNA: TGCAGTGCTCCTACAGGGCGGGGGCAAGAGACCCAGTACTTC. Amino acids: CSAPTGRGQETQYF.